This entry features one T cell receptor (beta chain) sequence. A few counts support this clonotype. No antigen is known for it. Since a much larger clone is just one base distant, this may be a read error. From the cysteine through the phenylalanine, the CDR3 covers 17 amino acids. Kept here is only the CDR3 DNA, which spans 51 bases and is read in frame from base 1. From the germline V gene (reference sequence), CDR1 is DFQATT and CDR2 is SNEGSKA. The sample originates from a study of blood T cells in healthy people across ages (dated by TCRdb to between 2014 and 2016). With regard to the full study: In model experiments, template switching captured roughly one uniquely barcoded TCR beta cDNA molecule for every two T cells. To track age-related changes in TCR beta repertoire diversity, the study relied on deep sequencing normalized with unique cDNA molecular identifiers. Donors were grouped into four age groups: young (average about 15 years), middle-aged (approximately 41), aged (approximately 67) and long-lived (approximately 75). Donors of different ages were randomly distributed across sequencing lanes to avoid experimental bias. For two donors (one aged 18 to 29 and one aged 80 or older), the study analyzed two additional independent replicas of 1 million unique cDNA reads from the same blood draw. Summary of the overall study and its limitations: As age increased, observed TCR beta diversity per million T cells dropped in a roughly linear way, and a significant reduction was already evident by age roughly 36. The percentage of naive T cells measured by flow cytometry correlated strongly with observed TCR beta diversity. Compared with the aged group, more naive CD4+ T cells, fewer expanded clones and increased TCR diversity were shown by the long-lived group, suggesting age selection. Conclusive comparison of naive and antigen-experienced compartments was prevented by the profiling of bulk unsorted PBMCs. Because donor CMV infection status was unknown, age-related changes in expanded clonotypes were potentially confounded. Total diversity estimates from one million sequenced T cells were considered lower bounds and underestimates.

The receptor library was made with 5' RACE. TCRdb records Illumina HiSeq 2500 as the sequencer. The second PCR ran for about 7 to 11 cycles and used a J-beta primer mix along with a sample-barcoded 5' primer. A template-switch 5' adaptor carrying 12 random nucleotides introduced a unique molecular identifier onto each TCR beta cDNA molecule. Each sample yielded at least 2.5 million CDR3-containing paired-end reads. First-strand cDNA synthesis was performed from all RNA using the Mint cDNA synthesis kit, with priming by a TRBC-specific oligonucleotide. All cDNA was treated with uracil-DNA glycosylase and then went through a first 18-cycle PCR with the universal primers M1SS and BC2_uni_R. The authors processed their data as follows. For normalization, 1 million high-quality reads, each with a distinct molecular identifier, were randomly selected from each sample. Instead of being binned into consensus sequences, reads with shared molecular identifiers were discarded. MiTCR, set to a Q25 quality threshold and the strictest error-elimination algorithm, was used for CDR3 identification, clonotype clustering and error correction. A nonparametric unseen species model using Euler transformation provided a lower-bound estimate of total TCR beta diversity. TCRdb's own reprocessing of the public reads used fastp at Q25 and MiXCR and kept productive beta chains. CDR3 protein sequences are deduplicated, and each keeps its most common genes and DNA. The V and J calls and clone size are TCRdb's, not the authors'. The sample includes hundreds of thousands of distinct CDR3 sequences, with about 30% observed a single time. The ten largest account for just over 15% of the sample.

The donors were around 39 Caucasian individuals from Russia, aged roughly 6 to 100 years, who were systemically healthy. Each donor gave roughly 9 milliliters of peripheral blood, drawn into EDTA-treated Vacutainer tubes. Ficoll-Paque density-gradient centrifugation was used to isolate PBMCs, with at least 6 million per sample. Total RNA, at least 6 micrograms per sample, was extracted from PBMCs with Trizol reagent. Naive CD45RAhigh/CD27high T cell percentages were measured by flow cytometry on a PBMC aliquot from every donor. This TCR came from a woman older than 75 in good health. Donor details come from another sample of the same person, matched by shared clones. The sequenced sample consisted of blood. The receptor chain draws on TRBV20-1 and TRBJ2-1, and 13 junction bases match TRBD2. The DNA end is more similar to TRBJ2-7, so the J call may be wrong. The DNA sequence is TGCAGTGCTAGGGGACTAGCGGGGTCCAACTCCTACAATGAGCAGTACTTC. Protein translation: CSARGLAGSNSYNEQYF.